This T cell receptor (beta chain) appears in the sequencing data of a study of T cell changes during pregnancy in multiple sclerosis. Sequenced by immunoSEQ multiplex PCR; TCRdb stores in-frame clones only, minus some. The table shows 40,000 to 55,000 clones, with around 93% occurring only once. The germline V gene encodes CDR1 MDHEN and CDR2 SYDVKM. V dropped 5 bases and J dropped 4; count of bases not matched to a gene: 9. The CDR3 contains 15 residues. The specimen was CD8+ T cells from peripheral blood mononuclear cells, collected in the first trimester of pregnancy. The sequence was obtained from a female donor with multiple sclerosis, enrolled in a pregnancy study. The rearrangement joins TRBV28 to TRBJ2-7; the match to TRBD1 covers 9 bases. This CDR3 reads CASSPDGTGIYEQYF. Written as DNA, the CDR3 is TGTGCCAGCAGTCCCGATGGGACAGGGATATACGAGCAGTACTTC.